This passage covers 3 T cell receptor beta chains from one sample sequenced in a study of T cell responses to AZD1222 COVID-19 vaccine. Some clones are missing from TCRdb's copy, which holds only in-frame ones; the method was immunoSEQ multiplex PCR. Of about 42,000 clones listed, roughly 84% were seen once; the top ten hold 15% to 20%. The input for sequencing was peripheral blood, taken 28 days after the second AZD1222 dose. The receptors derive from an adult who received the AZD1222 COVID-19 vaccine.

V usage is TRBV5-5 and J usage is TRBJ1-2; D is undetermined. Looked up from germline, CDR1 is SGHKS and CDR2 is YYEKEE (reference sequence). The CDR3 has 13 amino acids. Trimming shortened V by 2 bases and J by 0 bases, and 5 bases separated the two germline ends. The CDR3 bases are TGTGCCAGCAGCTTCGAGCCTAACTATGGCTACACCTTC. Translated, it gives CASSFEPNYGYTF. Full variable domain (missing parts from reference TRBV5-5 and TRBJ1-2): DAGVTQSPTHLIKTRGQQVTLRCSPISGHKSVSWYQQVLGQGPQFIFQYYEKEERGRGNFPDRFSARQFPNYSSELNVNALLLGDSALYLCASSFEPNYGYTFGSGTRLTVV.

This chain connects TRBV9 to TRBJ2-5, with unresolved D. Deletions cut 4 bases from V and 5 bases from J, with 18 bases between. Germline V gene data show CDR1 as SGDLS and CDR2 as YYNGEE. This CDR3 region has 15 residues. The DNA for the CDR3 is TGTGCCAGCAGCCCCCTAAGTATTTACATGGAGACCCAGTACTTC. It yields the protein CASSPLSIYMETQYF.

The chain couples TRBV5-1 to TRBJ2-7, with 11 bases fitting TRBD2. The CDR3 contains 14 residues. Trimming at V came to 6 bases and at J to 7 bases, leaving 9 bases not matched to a gene. The V gene's germline CDR1 is SGHRS and CDR2 YFSETQ. The CDR3 sequence: CASTRSGGAEEQYF. CDR3 sequence (DNA): TGCGCCAGCACCCGTAGCGGGGGGGCGGAGGAGCAGTACTTC.